These T cell receptor beta chains were read from a single sample in a study of cytomegalovirus exposure and HLA in healthy donors. Measured with immunoSEQ multiplex PCR; TCRdb has only the in-frame clones, and not every one. This table holds 60,000 or so clones, roughly 80% found once. Sequencing was carried out using PBMCs. These receptors were taken from a woman between 40 and 55 years old in good health and CMV-seropositive. The CDR3 runs from the conserved cysteine through the conserved F or W. Fields, in order: clone size, J gene, V gene, CDR3 protein. The size field is filled for only some rows; it gives once, few, many or a size class.

>-|TRBJ1-2|TRBV30
CAWSVWTPTNYGYTF
>few|TRBJ1-3|TRBV9
CASSVEDSKVSGNTIYF
>-|TRBJ2-3|TRBV2
CASKFAGVSTDTQYF
>-|TRBJ2-1|TRBV6-1
CASGGASTYNEQFF
>-|TRBJ2-1|TRBV9
CASSAGTGAYNEQFF
>-|TRBJ2-2|TRBV7-2
CASSRFGQGANTGELFF
>few|TRBJ2-3|TRBV5-4
CASSLGQGLSDTQYF
>-|TRBJ1-3|TRBV6-5
CASSYSGTFSGNTIYF
>-|TRBJ1-1|TRBV19
CASSILVGARTEAFF
>few|TRBJ1-2|TRBV4-3
CASSRGPDGYTF
>-|TRBJ2-3|TRBV7-6
CASSLVPAGGPTDTQYF
>-|TRBJ1-2|TRBV29-1
CSVERTGGNYGYTF
>-|TRBJ1-4|TRBV5-1
CASSFRQDEKLFF
>-|TRBJ1-6|TRBV6-5
CAVSPGQGNSPLHF
>-|TRBJ2-5|TRBV5-4
CASSSLGAGGPGETQYF
>-|TRBJ2-2|TRBV7-3
CASSLSGGTGELFF
>-|TRBJ2-5|TRBV9
CASSVDPAGGKETQYF
>-|TRBJ2-5|TRBV7-9
CASSPTSGGMYQETQYF
>once|TRBJ1-1|TRBV7-3
CASSRQGGTEAFF
>-|TRBJ2-2|TRBV7-3
CASRVPGVAGTGELFF
>-|TRBJ1-2|TRBV10-2
CASSPQDYVYTF
>-|TRBJ2-2|TRBV7-2
CASSLARQGKVAGELFF
>-|TRBJ2-1|TRBV27
CASSFQRGNEQFF
>few|TRBJ1-6|TRBV2
CASSVSNSPLHF
>-|TRBJ2-5|TRBV7-6
CASSQSPSGAQTQYF
>once|TRBJ2-1|TRBV4-1
CASSPGQPNEQFF
>once|TRBJ1-5|TRBV5-6
CASSLRGSNQPQHF
>-|TRBJ2-7|TRBV9
CASSTGQGPHEQYF
>-|TRBJ1-2|TRBV7-2
CASSHDISYGYTF
>-|TRBJ2-7|TRBV7-2
CASSRIQGSTYEQYF
>-|TRBJ1-2|TRBV19
CASSNPGGIGYTF
>-|TRBJ2-3|TRBV21-1
CASSKEGAKRDTQYF
>once|TRBJ1-1|TRBV10-2
CASQGGQNTEAFF
>-|TRBJ2-3|TRBV10-2
CASSELAGGHGTDTQYF
>-|TRBJ2-1|TRBV11-2
CASSLTTGSYNEQFF
>-|TRBJ2-1|TRBV18
CASSPGLALTYAISSYNEQFF
>-|TRBJ2-7|TRBV15
CATSTGVSYEQYF
>once|TRBJ2-7|TRBV6-1
CAVDRGVYEQYF
>few|TRBJ2-7|TRBV11-2
CASSFSYEQYF
>-|TRBJ1-2|TRBV7-9
CASSPGPGIYGYTF
>-|TRBJ1-1|TRBV18
CASSPPNPGGKAEAFF
>once|TRBJ2-1|TRBV27
CASSLSLAGPYNEQFF